The rows below give T cell receptor beta chains drawn from one sample of a study of blood T cell repertoires in COVID-19. This table comes from immunoSEQ multiplex PCR, and its TCRdb copy is limited to in-frame clones, with some not included. The sample contains around 310,000 clones, nearly 90% of which appear only once. Sequenced input: peripheral blood. These receptors all stem from a woman aged 40 to 50 with COVID-19, enrolled during active disease. CDR3s include the opening cysteine and the closing phenylalanine or tryptophan. A D gene is named only where the DNA matches it firmly. Part of the rows lack a size; the others show once, few, many or a class for expanded clones.

D gene	clone size	CDR3 length	V gene	J gene	CDR3 DNA	CDR3 protein
TRBD2	NA	16	TRBV19	TRBJ2-1	TGTGCCAGTAGTCCCCTAGGTGCGGGGGGGCTCTATGAGCAGTTCTTC	CASSPLGAGGLYEQFF
TRBD2	NA	18	TRBV2	TRBJ2-2	TGTGCCAGCTTAGGGTGGGGTACTAGCGGAAACCCAGGCGGGGAGCTGTTTTTT	CASLGWGTSGNPGGELFF
NA	NA	15	TRBV6-1	TRBJ1-6	TGTGCCAGCAGTGAAACCACGGGGGGGGGTTCACCCCTCCACTTT	CASSETTGGGSPLHF
NA	NA	14	TRBV24-1	TRBJ2-1	TGTGCCACCAGTGATTTTTATGGAACTCAGGGGCAGTTCTTC	CATSDFYGTQGQFF
NA	NA	11	TRBV20-1	TRBJ2-7	TGCGCCCTTCAGGCCCCCTACGAGCAGTACTTC	CALQAPYEQYF
TRBD2	once	15	TRBV9	TRBJ2-1	TGTGCCAGCAGCCCCAGCGGGAGGGCCCTAGGAGAGCAGTTCTTC	CASSPSGRALGEQFF
TRBD1	NA	14	TRBV9	TRBJ1-6	TGTGCCAGCAGCCGACTCCCGGGACAGGATAACCTCCACTTT	CASSRLPGQDNLHF
NA	NA	15	TRBV7-2	TRBJ2-5	TGTGCCAGCAGCGCTGAGGGGGTGCGGCAAGAGACCCAGTACTTC	CASSAEGVRQETQYF
TRBD1	NA	14	TRBV29-1	TRBJ2-7	TGCAGCGTTGAAGAGACAGGGGGGGCCTACGAGCAGTACTTC	CSVEETGGAYEQYF
TRBD2	many	16	TRBV2	TRBJ2-3	TGTGCCAGCATGAATCTAGCGGGAGGGATCACAGATACGCAGTATTTT	CASMNLAGGITDTQYF
NA	once	14	TRBV4-1	TRBJ2-7	TGCGCCAGCAGCCAGGAAGACTACGCAGATAAGCAGTACTTC	CASSQEDYADKQYF
TRBD1	NA	15	TRBV7-3	TRBJ1-2	TGTGCCAGCAGCTTAATGCCCGGGACAGCCTATGGCTACACCTTC	CASSLMPGTAYGYTF
NA	NA	14	TRBV7-9	TRBJ1-1	TGTGCCAGCAGCTTCCCGGGCAGGGTCACTGAAGCTTTCTTT	CASSFPGRVTEAFF
NA	NA	12	TRBV28	TRBJ2-5	TGTGCCAGCAGCCTAAGAGAAGAGACCCAGTACTTC	CASSLREETQYF
NA	NA	15	TRBV6-5	TRBJ2-7	TGTGCCAGCAGAAAAAACCCGGGACAACTCTACGAGCAGTACTTC	CASRKNPGQLYEQYF
TRBD1	NA	14	TRBV6-5	TRBJ2-2	TGTGCCAGCAGGCCAATAGGGGGCCCCGGGGAGCTGTTTTTT	CASRPIGGPGELFF
NA	NA	15	TRBV5-1	TRBJ1-4	TGCGCCAGCAGCCGCTCCCGACAGTCTAATGAAAAACTGTTTTTT	CASSRSRQSNEKLFF
TRBD1	NA	12	TRBV30	TRBJ1-1	TGTGCCGGGGACAGGGACCGAGATGAAGCTTTCTTT	CAGDRDRDEAFF
TRBD1	NA	13	TRBV6-6	TRBJ2-5	TGTGCCAGCGCCGGGACAGCCGGGGAGACCCAGTACTTC	CASAGTAGETQYF
TRBD1	NA	16	TRBV27	TRBJ1-5	TGTGCCAGCAGTTTATCTGGGCAGGGGGCGCGGAATCCCCAGCATTTT	CASSLSGQGARNPQHF